This T cell receptor beta chain was captured by sequencing in a study of cytomegalovirus exposure and HLA in healthy donors. General study results and limits: Rare TCR sequences dominated, though some public TCRs recurred in many donors.

Only a few counts were recorded for this clone. Its antigen is not identified. It was with 60 Vbeta and 13 Jbeta primers that the PCR ran. This table comes from immunoSEQ multiplex PCR, and its TCRdb copy is limited to in-frame clones, with some not included. The sample has approximately 100,000 clones, roughly 74% seen once. Trimming took off 6 bases at V and 0 bases at J, with 9 bases between the two ends. In germline, CDR1 is SGHDN, CDR2 FVKESK. CDR3 length: 13 amino acids. The sequenced sample consisted of PBMCs. The chain couples TRBV14 to TRBJ2-7; D is possibly TRBD1 (6 bases). This receptor was obtained from a man aged 35 to 55 in good health and CMV-seronegative. CDR3 residues: CASRRTASYEQYF. CDR3 nucleotides: TGTGCCAGCAGACGGACAGCCTCCTACGAGCAGTACTTC.